This entry features one TCR beta chain sequence. The data stem from a study of blood T cells in healthy people across ages. A second PCR of roughly 6 to 12 cycles used a sample-barcoded 5' primer and a J-beta primer mix. TCRdb analysed the 5' RACE reads with MiXCR anew, one entry per CDR3 protein. This table has about 930,000 distinct CDR3 sequences, 25% to 30% appearing once. There are 13 residues in the CDR3. Trimming shortened V by 6 bases and J by 6 bases, and 12 bases separated the two germline ends. CDR1 MDHEN and CDR2 SYDVKM come from the germline V gene. These data are also associated with another study on T cells of mothers and their children.

The sequence was collected from a woman aged 40 to 55 in good health. The V gene is TRBV28, the J gene TRBJ1-5, with no clear D. The material sequenced was blood. As DNA, the CDR3 is TGTGCCAGCAGACCATCGGTGGGTCAGCCCCAGCATTTT. Protein product: CASRPSVGQPQHF. Based on the CDR3 plus reference TRBV28 and TRBJ1-5, the full variable domain is DVKVTQSSRYLVKRTGEKVFLECVQDMDHENMFWYRQDPGLGLRLIYFSYDVKMKEKGDIPEGYSVSREKKERFSLILESASTNQTSMYLCASRPSVGQPQHFGDGTRLSIL.